This T cell receptor (beta chain) was profiled in a study of glioma-infiltrating T cells. For the study at large: Target coverage was about 4.5- to 11-fold for 800,000 to 1,000,000 blood T cells. Study-level results: Tissue-blood divergence was below expectation in non-neoplastic patients, above in gliomas.

This clonotype was detected a few times. The antigen is unknown. Using RNA template, CDR3s of TCR alpha and beta were amplified with iRepertoire arm-PCR. TCRdb ran MiXCR on the multiplex PCR reads and lists one entry per CDR3 protein. The table lists more than 300,000 distinct CDR3 sequences, 41% of them singletons. This sequence originates from a human donor with low-grade glioma or glioblastoma, undergoing nonglioma brain surgery, or in good health (not recorded which). Sequencing was done on a sample of glioma tissue, nonneoplastic brain tissue, or PBMCs (not recorded which).

CDR3 DNA: TGCAGTGCTCGGACTAGCGGGGCCTACGAGCAGTACTTC. Protein sequence: CSARTSGAYEQYF. The chain joins TRBV20-1 to TRBJ2-7; TRBD2 matches at 12 bases. From germline, CDR1 is DFQATT and CDR2 SNEGSKA (reference sequence). The J segment lost 2 bases and the V segment lost 5 bases, leaving 1 base of the junction unmatched. The CDR3 consists of 13 residues.